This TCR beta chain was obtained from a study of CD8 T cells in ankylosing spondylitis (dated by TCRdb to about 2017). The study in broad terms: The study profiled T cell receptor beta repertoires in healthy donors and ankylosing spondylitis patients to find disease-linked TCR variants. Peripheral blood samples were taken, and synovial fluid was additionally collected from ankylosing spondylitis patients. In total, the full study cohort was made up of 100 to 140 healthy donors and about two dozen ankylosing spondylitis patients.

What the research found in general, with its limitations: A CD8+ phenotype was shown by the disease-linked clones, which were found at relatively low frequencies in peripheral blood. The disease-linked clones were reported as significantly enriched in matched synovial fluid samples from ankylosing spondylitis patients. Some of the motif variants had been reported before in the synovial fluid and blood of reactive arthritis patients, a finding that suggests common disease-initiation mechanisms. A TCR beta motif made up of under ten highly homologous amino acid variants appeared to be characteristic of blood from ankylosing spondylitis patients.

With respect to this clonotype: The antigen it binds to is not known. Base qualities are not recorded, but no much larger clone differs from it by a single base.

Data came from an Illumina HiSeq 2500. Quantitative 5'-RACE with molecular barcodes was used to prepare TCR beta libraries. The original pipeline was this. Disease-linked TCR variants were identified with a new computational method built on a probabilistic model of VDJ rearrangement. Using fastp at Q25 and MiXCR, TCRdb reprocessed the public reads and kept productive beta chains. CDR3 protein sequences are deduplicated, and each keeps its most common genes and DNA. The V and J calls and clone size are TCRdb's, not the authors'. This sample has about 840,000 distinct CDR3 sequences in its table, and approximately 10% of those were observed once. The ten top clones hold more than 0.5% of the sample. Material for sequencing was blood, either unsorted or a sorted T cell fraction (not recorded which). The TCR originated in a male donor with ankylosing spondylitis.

Here the CDR3 is given as CSAVEGLREQFF. The sequenced DNA: TGCAGTGCTGTAGAGGGCTTGCGCGAGCAGTTCTTC. The chain employs TRBV20-1 and TRBJ2-1; TRBD2 could be the D gene, as 5 bases match. The CDR1 and CDR2 encoded by the germline V gene (reference sequence) are DFQATT and SNEGSKA. From its cysteine to its phenylalanine, the CDR3 spans 12 amino acids. Solely the CDR3 DNA is kept, with 36 bases framed from the first base. The germline ends are 15 bases apart after V is trimmed by 5 bases and J by 10 bases.